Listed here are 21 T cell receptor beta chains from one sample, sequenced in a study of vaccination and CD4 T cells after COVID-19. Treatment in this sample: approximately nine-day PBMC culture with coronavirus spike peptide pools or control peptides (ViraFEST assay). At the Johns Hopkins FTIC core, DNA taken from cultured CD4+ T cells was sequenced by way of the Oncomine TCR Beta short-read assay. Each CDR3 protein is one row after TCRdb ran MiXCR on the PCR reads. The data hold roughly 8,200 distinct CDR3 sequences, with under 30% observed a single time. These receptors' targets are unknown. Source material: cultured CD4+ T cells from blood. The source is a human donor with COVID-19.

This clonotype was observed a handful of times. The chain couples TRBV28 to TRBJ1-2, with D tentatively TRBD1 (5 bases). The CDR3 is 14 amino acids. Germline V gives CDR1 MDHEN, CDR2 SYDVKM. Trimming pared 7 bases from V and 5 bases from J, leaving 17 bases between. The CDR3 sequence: CASNGETAAYGYTF. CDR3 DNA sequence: TGTGCCAGCAACGGTGAGACAGCGGCTTATGGCTACACCTTC.

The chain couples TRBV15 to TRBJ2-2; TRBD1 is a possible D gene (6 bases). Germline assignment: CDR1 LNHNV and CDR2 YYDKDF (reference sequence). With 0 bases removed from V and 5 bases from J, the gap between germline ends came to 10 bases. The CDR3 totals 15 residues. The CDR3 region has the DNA TGTGCCACCAGCAGAGACAGGGGAGAAACCGGGGAGCTGTTTTTT. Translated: CATSRDRGETGELFF.

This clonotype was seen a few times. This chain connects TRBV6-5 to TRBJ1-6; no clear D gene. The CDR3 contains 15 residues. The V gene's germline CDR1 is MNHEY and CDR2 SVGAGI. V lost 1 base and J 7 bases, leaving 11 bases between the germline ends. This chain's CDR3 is CASSYFPTVNSPLHF. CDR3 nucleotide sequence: TGTGCCAGCAGTTACTTTCCGACGGTGAATTCACCCCTCCACTTT.

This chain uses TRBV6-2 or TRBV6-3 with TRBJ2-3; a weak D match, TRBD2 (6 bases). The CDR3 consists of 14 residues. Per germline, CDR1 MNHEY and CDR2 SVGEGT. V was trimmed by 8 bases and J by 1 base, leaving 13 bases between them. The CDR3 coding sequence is TGTGCCAGCCGGGACTTCCTAGGCACAGATACGCAGTATTTT. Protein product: CASRDFLGTDTQYF.

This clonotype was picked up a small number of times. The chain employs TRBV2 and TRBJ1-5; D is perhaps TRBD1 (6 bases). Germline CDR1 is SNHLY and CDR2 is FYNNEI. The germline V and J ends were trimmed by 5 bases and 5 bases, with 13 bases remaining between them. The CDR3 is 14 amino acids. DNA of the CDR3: TGTGCCAGCAGTAGACCAGGGGCGGATCAGCCCCAGCATTTT. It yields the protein CASSRPGADQPQHF.

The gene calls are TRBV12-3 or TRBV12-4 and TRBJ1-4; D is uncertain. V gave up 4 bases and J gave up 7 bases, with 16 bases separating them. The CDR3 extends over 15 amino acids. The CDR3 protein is CASSWRGSIAEKLFF. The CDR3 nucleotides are TGTGCCAGCAGTTGGCGGGGAAGCATCGCTGAAAAACTGTTTTTT.

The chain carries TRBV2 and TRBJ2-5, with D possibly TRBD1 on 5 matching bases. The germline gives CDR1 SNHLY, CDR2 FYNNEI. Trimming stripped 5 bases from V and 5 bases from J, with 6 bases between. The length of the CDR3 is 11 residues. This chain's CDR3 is CASSSGETQYF. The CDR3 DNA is TGTGCCAGCAGTTCAGGGGAGACCCAGTACTTC. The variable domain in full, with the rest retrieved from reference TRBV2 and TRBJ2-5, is EPEVTQTPSHQVTQMGQEVILRCVPISNHLYFYWYRQILGQKVEFLVSFYNNEISEKSEIFDDQFSVERPDGSNFTLKIRSTKLEDSAMYFCASSSGETQYFGPGTRLLVL.

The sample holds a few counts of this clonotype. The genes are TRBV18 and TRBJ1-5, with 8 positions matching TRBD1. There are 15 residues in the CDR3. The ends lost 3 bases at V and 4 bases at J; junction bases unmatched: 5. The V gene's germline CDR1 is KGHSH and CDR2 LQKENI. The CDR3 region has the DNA TGTGCCAGCTCACCTGGACAGGGACTAAATCAGCCCCAGCATTTT. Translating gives CASSPGQGLNQPQHF.

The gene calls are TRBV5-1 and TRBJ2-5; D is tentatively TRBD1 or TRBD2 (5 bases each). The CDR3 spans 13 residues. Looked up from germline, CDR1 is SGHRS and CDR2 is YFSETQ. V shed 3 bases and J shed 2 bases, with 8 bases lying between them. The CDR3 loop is CASSWGNQETQYF. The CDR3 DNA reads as TGCGCCAGCAGCTGGGGGAATCAAGAGACCCAGTACTTC. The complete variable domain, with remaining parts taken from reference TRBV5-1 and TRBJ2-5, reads KAGVTQTPRYLIKTRGQQVTLSCSPISGHRSVSWYQQTPGQGLQFLFEYFSETQRNKGNFPGRFSGRQFSNSRSEMNVSTLELGDSALYLCASSWGNQETQYFGPGTRLLVL.

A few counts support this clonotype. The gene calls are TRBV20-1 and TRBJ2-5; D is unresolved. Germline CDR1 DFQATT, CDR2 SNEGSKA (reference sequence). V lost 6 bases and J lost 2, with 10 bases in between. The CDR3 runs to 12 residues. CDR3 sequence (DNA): TGCAGTGCCCCCGGTGGGCAAGAGACCCAGTACTTC. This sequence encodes CSAPGGQETQYF.

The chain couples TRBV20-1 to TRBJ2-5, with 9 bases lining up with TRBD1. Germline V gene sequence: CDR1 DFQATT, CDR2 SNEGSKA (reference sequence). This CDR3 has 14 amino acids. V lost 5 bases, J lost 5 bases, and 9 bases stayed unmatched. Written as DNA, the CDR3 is TGCAGTGCTGTAGGACAGGGGAGAACGGAGACCCAGTACTTC. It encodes CSAVGQGRTETQYF.

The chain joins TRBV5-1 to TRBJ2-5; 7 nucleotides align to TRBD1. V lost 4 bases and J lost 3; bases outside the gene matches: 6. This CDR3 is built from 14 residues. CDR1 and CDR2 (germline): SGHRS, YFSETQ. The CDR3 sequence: CASSPGQVKETQYF. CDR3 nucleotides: TGCGCCAGCAGCCCTGGACAGGTGAAAGAGACCCAGTACTTC.

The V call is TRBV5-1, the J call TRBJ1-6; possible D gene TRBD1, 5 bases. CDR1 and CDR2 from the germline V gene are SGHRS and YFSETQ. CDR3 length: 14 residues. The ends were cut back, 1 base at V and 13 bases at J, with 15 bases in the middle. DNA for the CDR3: TGCGCCAGCAGCTTGTTAGGGGTCGGTTCGCCCCTCCACTTT. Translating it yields CASSLLGVGSPLHF.

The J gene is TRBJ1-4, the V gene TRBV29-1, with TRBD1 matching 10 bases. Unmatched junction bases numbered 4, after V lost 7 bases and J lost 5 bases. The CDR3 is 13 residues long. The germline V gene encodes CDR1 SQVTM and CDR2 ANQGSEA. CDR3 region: CSGGTGANEKLFF. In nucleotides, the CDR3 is TGCAGCGGGGGGACAGGGGCAAATGAAAAACTGTTTTTT.

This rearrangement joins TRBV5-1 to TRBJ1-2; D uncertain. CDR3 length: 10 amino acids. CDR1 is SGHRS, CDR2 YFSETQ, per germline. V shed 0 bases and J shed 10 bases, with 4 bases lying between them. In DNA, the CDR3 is TGCGCCAGCAGCTTGGCGTTCTACACCTTC. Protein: CASSLAFYTF.

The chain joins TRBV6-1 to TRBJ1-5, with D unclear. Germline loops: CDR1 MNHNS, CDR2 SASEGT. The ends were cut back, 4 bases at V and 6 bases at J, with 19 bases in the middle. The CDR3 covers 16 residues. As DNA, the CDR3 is TGTGCCAGCAGTGTAGAAGGACCTCTCCAAGGTCAGCCCCAGCATTTT. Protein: CASSVEGPLQGQPQHF.

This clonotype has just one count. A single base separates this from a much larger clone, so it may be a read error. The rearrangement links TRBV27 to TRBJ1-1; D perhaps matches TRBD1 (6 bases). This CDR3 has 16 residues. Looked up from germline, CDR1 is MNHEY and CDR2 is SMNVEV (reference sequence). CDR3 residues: CASSLRQGLSYTKAFF. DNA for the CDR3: TGTGCCAGCAGTTTACGTCAGGGGCTGAGTTACACTAAAGCTTTCTTT.

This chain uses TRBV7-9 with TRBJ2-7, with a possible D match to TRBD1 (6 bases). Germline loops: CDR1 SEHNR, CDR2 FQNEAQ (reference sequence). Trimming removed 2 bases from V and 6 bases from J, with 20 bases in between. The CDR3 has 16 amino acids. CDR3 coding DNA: TGTGCCAGCAGCTTATCGCTAGGGGGTTTCTCTGTCGAGCAGTACTTC. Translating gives CASSLSLGGFSVEQYF.

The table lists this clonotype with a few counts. The CDR3 DNA follows: TGTGCCGCAACGAGAGGGGGGAACACTGAAGCTTTCTTT. Residues: CAATRGGNTEAFF. The V and J genes are TRBV12-3 or TRBV12-4 and TRBJ1-1; the D gene is possibly TRBD1 (6 bases). CDR3 size: 13 residues. V lost 11 bases, J lost 1 base, and 14 bases lay in between.

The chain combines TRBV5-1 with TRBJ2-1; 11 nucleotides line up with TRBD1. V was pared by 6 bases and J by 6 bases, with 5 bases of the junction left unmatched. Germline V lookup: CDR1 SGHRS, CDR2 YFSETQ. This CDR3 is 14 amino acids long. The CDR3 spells CASIRDRGGNEQFF. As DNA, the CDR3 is TGCGCCAGCATCCGGGACAGGGGGGGCAATGAGCAGTTCTTC.

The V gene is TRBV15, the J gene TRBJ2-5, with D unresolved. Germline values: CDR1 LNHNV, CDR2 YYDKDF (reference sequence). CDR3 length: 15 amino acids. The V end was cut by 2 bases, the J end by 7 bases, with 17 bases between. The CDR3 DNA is TGTGCCACCAGCAGACCCACCCCCCTAGTTGTGACCCAGTACTTC. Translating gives CATSRPTPLVVTQYF.